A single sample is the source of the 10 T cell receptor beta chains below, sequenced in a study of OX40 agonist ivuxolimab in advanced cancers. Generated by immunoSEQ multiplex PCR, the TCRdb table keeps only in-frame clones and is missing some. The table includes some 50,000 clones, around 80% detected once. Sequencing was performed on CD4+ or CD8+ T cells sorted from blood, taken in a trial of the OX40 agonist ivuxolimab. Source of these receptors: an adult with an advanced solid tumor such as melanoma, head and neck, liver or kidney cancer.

DNA of the CDR3: TGTGCCAGCAGCTTGGAACAGGGATTAGATACGCAGTATTTT. Translation gives CASSLEQGLDTQYF. The V gene is TRBV5-4, the J gene TRBJ2-3; tentatively, D is TRBD1 (6 bases). This CDR3 region has 14 residues. Germline V lookup: CDR1 SGHNT, CDR2 YYREEE (reference sequence). V was trimmed by 0 bases and J by 5 bases, leaving 10 bases between them.

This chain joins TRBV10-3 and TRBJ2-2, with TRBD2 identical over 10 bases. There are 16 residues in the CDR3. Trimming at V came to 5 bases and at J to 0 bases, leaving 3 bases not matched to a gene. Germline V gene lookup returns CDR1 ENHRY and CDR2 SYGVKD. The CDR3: CAISTGTSANTGELFF. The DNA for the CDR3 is TGTGCCATCAGTACCGGGACTAGCGCGAACACCGGGGAGCTGTTTTTT.

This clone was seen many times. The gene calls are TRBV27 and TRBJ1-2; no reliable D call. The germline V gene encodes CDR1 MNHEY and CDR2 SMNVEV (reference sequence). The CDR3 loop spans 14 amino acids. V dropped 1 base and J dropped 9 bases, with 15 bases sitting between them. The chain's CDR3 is CASSLFGKGLSYTF. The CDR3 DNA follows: TGTGCCAGCAGTTTATTCGGAAAGGGTTTGAGCTACACCTTC.

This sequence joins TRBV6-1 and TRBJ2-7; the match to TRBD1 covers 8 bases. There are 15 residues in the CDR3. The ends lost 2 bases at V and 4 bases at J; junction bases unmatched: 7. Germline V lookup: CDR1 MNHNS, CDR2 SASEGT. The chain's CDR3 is CASSEQGQALYEQYF. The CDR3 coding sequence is TGTGCCAGCAGTGAACAGGGACAGGCACTATACGAGCAGTACTTC.

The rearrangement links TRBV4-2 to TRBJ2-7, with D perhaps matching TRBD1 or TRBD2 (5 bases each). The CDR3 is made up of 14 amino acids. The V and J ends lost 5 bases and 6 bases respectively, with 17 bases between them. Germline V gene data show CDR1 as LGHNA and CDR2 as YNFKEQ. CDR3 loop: CASSSDRGTGEQYF. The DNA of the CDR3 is TGTGCCAGCAGCTCCGACAGAGGGACCGGCGAGCAGTACTTC.

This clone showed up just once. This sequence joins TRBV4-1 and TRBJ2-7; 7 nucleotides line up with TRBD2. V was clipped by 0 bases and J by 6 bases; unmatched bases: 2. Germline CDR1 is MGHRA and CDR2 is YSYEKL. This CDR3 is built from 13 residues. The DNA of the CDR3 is TGCGCCAGCAGCCAAGATGGGAGGGGCGAGCAGTACTTC. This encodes CASSQDGRGEQYF.

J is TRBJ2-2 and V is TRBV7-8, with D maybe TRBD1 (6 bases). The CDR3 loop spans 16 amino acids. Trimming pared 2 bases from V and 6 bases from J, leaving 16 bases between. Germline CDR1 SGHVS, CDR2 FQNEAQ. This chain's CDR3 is CASSLWAPGVAGELFF. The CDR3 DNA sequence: TGTGCCAGCAGCTTATGGGCGCCAGGGGTAGCCGGGGAGCTGTTTTTT. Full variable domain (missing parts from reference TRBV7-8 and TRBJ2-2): GAGVSQSPRYKVAKRGQDVALRCDPISGHVSLFWYQQALGQGPEFLTYFQNEAQLDKSGLPSDRFFAERPEGSVSTLKIQRTQQEDSAVYLCASSLWAPGVAGELFFGEGSRLTVL.

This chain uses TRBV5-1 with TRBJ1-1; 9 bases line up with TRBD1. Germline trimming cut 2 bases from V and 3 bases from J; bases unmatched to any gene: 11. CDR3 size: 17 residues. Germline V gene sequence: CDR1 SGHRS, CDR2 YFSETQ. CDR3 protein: CASSFTGGAGFDTEAFF. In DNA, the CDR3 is TGCGCCAGCAGCTTTACAGGGGGCGCAGGATTTGACACTGAAGCTTTCTTT.

The CDR3 reads CASSFGPTEGVGADTQYF. DNA of the CDR3: TGTGCCAGCAGCTTCGGCCCCACGGAGGGGGTAGGAGCAGATACGCAGTATTTT. The V gene is TRBV7-9, the J gene TRBJ2-3; TRBD1 or TRBD2 may be the D gene (6 bases each). Trimming left V 3 bases short and J 4 bases short, with 23 bases between. Germline lookup yields CDR1 SEHNR and CDR2 FQNEAQ (reference sequence). The CDR3 contains 18 residues.

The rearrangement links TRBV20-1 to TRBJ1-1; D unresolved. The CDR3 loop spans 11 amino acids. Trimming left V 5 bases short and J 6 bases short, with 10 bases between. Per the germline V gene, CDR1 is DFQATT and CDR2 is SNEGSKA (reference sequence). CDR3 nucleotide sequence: TGCAGTGCTCCAAATCGGGCTGAAGCTTTCTTT. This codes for CSAPNRAEAFF.